A single sample gave rise to the 8 T cell receptor beta chains below, sequenced in a study of T cell changes during pregnancy in multiple sclerosis. Only in-frame clones appear in the TCRdb table, and some are missing; sequencing was by immunoSEQ multiplex PCR. The sample has fewer than 100,000 clones, 89% seen once. Sequencing was performed on peripheral blood, taken before pregnancy. These receptors originate from a female donor with multiple sclerosis, enrolled in a pregnancy study.

This chain connects TRBV9 to TRBJ1-2; D may be TRBD1 (6 bases). V lost 0 bases to trimming and J lost 8 bases, with 14 bases between them. CDR1 and CDR2 (germline): SGDLS, YYNGEE. The CDR3 has 14 residues. The CDR3 sequence: CASSVGQAVGGYTF. For the CDR3, the DNA is TGTGCCAGCAGCGTAGGACAGGCTGTCGGGGGCTACACCTTC.

This clone occurred a few times. The chain is built from TRBV28 and TRBJ2-3, with D tentatively TRBD1 (5 bases). Germline V lookup: CDR1 MDHEN, CDR2 SYDVKM. The CDR3 totals 12 residues. The V gene lost 3 bases and the J gene lost 7 bases, with 8 bases spanning the gap. The CDR3 is CASSFRANTQYF. The CDR3 bases are TGTGCCAGCAGTTTCAGGGCAAATACGCAGTATTTT.

The chain recombines TRBV4-3 with TRBJ1-1; weak D call: TRBD1 (5 bases). The V gene lost 2 bases and the J gene lost 5 bases, with 9 bases spanning the gap. The CDR3 totals 13 residues. Germline V gene sequence: CDR1 LGHNA, CDR2 YSLEER. CDR3 nucleotide sequence: TGCGCCAGCAGCCAACAGGGTTGGACTGAAGCTTTCTTT. This translates into CASSQQGWTEAFF.

The chain carries TRBV14 and TRBJ2-6; D ambiguous. The V end lost 1 base, the J end lost 3 bases, and 7 bases lay between the germline ends. In germline, CDR1 is SGHDN, CDR2 FVKESK. This CDR3 contains 15 residues. Written as DNA, the CDR3 is TGTGCCAGCAGCCAAGGGGCTTTTGGGGCCAACGTCCTGACTTTC. It yields the protein CASSQGAFGANVLTF.

The CDR3 is CASSAQGIDYTF. CDR3 nucleotide sequence: TGTGCCAGCAGCGCCCAGGGGATTGACTACACCTTC. The rearrangement joins TRBV11-3 to TRBJ1-2; TRBD1 is a possible D gene (6 bases). The V end was cut by 5 bases, the J end by 10 bases, with 14 bases between. CDR1 is SGHNT and CDR2 is YENEEA in the germline V gene. This CDR3 has 12 amino acids.

This clone was seen only a few times. The chain is built from TRBV19 and TRBJ2-3, with 7 bases that match TRBD1. This CDR3 has 15 residues. Per the germline V gene, CDR1 is LNHDA and CDR2 is SQIVND (reference sequence). V gave up 3 bases and J gave up 2 bases; unmatched junction bases: 5. The CDR3 reads CASSIGEGATDTQYF. Here the CDR3 DNA reads TGTGCCAGTAGTATTGGAGAGGGGGCCACAGATACGCAGTATTTT.

V and J are TRBV10-3 and TRBJ1-2; tentatively, D is TRBD1 (5 bases). V was pared by 2 bases and J by 8 bases, with 9 bases between. This CDR3 region has 12 residues. Germline assignment: CDR1 ENHRY and CDR2 SYGVKD. CDR3 DNA: TGTGCCATCAGTGAGGCCAGGGAAGGCTACACCTTC. Its protein product is CAISEAREGYTF.

This chain uses TRBV7-8 with TRBJ2-5; possibly TRBD1 for D (6 bases). Per the germline V gene, CDR1 is SGHVS and CDR2 is FQNEAQ. This CDR3 region has 15 residues. V dropped 0 bases and J dropped 5 bases, with 13 bases sitting between them. CDR3 loop: CASSLAPGQYETQYF. In DNA form, the CDR3 reads TGTGCCAGCAGCTTAGCGCCGGGACAATATGAGACCCAGTACTTC.